This TCR beta chain is drawn from a study of blood T cell repertoires in COVID-19. This clone was seen a single time. Germline V gene data show CDR1 as WSHSY and CDR2 as SAAADI. V gave up 0 bases and J gave up 3 bases, with 9 bases separating them. The CDR3 consists of 15 residues. In the study's own analysis: The authors estimated nucleated cell counts from reference gene primer amplification. Measured with immunoSEQ multiplex PCR; TCRdb has only the in-frame clones, and not every one. The V and J calls and clone size are taken from that table; D and trimming were inferred from the DNA. This table has around 25,000 clones, 80% to 90% appearing once.

The sequencing sample was made of peripheral blood. V gene TRBV10-2 combines with J gene TRBJ1-5, with D tentatively TRBD1 (5 bases). The sequence derives from an older man with acute or convalescent COVID-19. The CDR3 coding sequence is TGCGCCAGCAGTGAGTCGGGGGGATCCAATCAGCCCCAGCATTTT. Translation: CASSESGGSNQPQHF.